This TCR beta chain was profiled in a study of T cells in Graves' hyperthyroidism and ophthalmopathy. Authors of the study amplified TCR beta CDR3 regions from RNA transcripts. When the TCR CDR3 underwent first-round RT-PCR, the HTBI primer set was used. TCRdb re-called the multiplex PCR reads through MiXCR, storing one row per CDR3 protein. The sample lists approximately 690,000 distinct CDR3 sequences, roughly 20% occurring once. This clonotype was counted at least ten times. The ends were cut back, 3 bases at V and 5 bases at J, with 3 bases in the middle. CDR1 is KGHSH and CDR2 is LQKENI in the germline V gene. The CDR3 totals 11 residues.

Sequenced: blood. The clonotype originates from a young man with Graves' ophthalmopathy. The J gene is TRBJ2-3, the V gene TRBV18, with D hard to call. The CDR3 region has the DNA TGTGCCAGCTCACCCCAAGATACGCAGTATTTT. Translating gives CASSPQDTQYF.